This T cell receptor beta chain was sequenced during a study of blood T cells in healthy people across ages. A J-beta primer mix and a sample-barcoded 5' primer were used in a second PCR of about 7 to 12 cycles. One entry per CDR3 protein results from TCRdb running MiXCR on the 5' RACE reads. The profile covers around 320,000 distinct CDR3 sequences, with 25% to 30% appearing a single time and around 30% taken by the ten largest. There are a few counts of this clonotype. The CDR3 length is 14 residues. Germline loops: CDR1 SEHNR, CDR2 FQNEAQ (reference sequence). V gave up 8 bases and J gave up 2 bases, with 15 bases separating them.

Sequences were obtained from blood. This sequence joins TRBV7-9 and TRBJ1-2, with D possibly being TRBD1 (5 bases). This TCR came from a woman between 70 and 85 years old in good health. The CDR3 loop reads CASGGGDLNYGYTF. Here the CDR3 DNA reads TGTGCCAGCGGCGGGGGAGACTTAAACTATGGCTACACCTTC.